These T cell receptor beta chains were read from a single sample in a study of blood T cell repertoires in COVID-19. Clones were sequenced by immunoSEQ multiplex PCR, and TCRdb holds only the in-frame ones, with some missing. The repertoire has 300,000 to 400,000 clones, approximately 90% of them found once; the top ten carry 3% to 5%. The sequencing sample was made of PBMCs or T cells enriched from blood (not recorded which). The receptors shown here come from a woman in her 30s who had been exposed to COVID-19. The CDR3 runs from the conserved cysteine through the conserved F or W. A D gene is named only where the DNA matches it firmly. Rows give clone size only sometimes, using once, few, many, or a class for an expanded clone.

>13|TRBV14|NA|NA|TRBJ1-1
CASSRLSGTEAFF
TGTGCCAGCAGCCGTCTCTCAGGGACTGAAGCTTTCTTT
>13|TRBV29-1|NA|NA|TRBJ1-1
CSVEEWSGTEAFF
TGCAGCGTTGAAGAGTGGAGCGGCACTGAAGCTTTCTTT
>17|TRBV7-2|NA|NA|TRBJ1-1
CASSLLPQGPLNTEAFF
TGTGCCAGCAGCTTACTTCCCCAGGGCCCCCTGAACACTGAAGCTTTCTTT
>13|TRBV4-2|NA|NA|TRBJ2-3
CASSQVVSDTQYF
TGTGCCAGCAGCCAAGTAGTGTCGGATACGCAGTATTTT
>18|TRBV5-1|NA|TRBD2|TRBJ2-3
CASSQGLAGALLTDTQYF
TGCGCCAGCAGCCAGGGACTAGCGGGGGCCCTATTGACAGATACGCAGTATTTT
>14|TRBV6-5|NA|NA|TRBJ1-3
CASSYSPVGNTIYF
TGTGCCAGCAGTTACTCCCCGGTCGGAAACACCATATATTTT
>14|TRBV19|NA|NA|TRBJ2-7
CASSMGAGSYEQYF
TGTGCCAGTAGTATGGGGGCCGGATCCTACGAGCAGTACTTC
>13|TRBV12-3/TRBV12-4|NA|TRBD1|TRBJ1-2
CASSSTGGYGYTF
TGTGCCAGCAGCTCAACAGGGGGTTATGGCTACACCTTC
>12|TRBV2|NA|NA|TRBJ1-2
CASSEAREREGF
TGTGCCAGCAGTGAAGCGCGCGAGAGGGAAGGCTTC
>14|TRBV6-5|once|NA|TRBJ1-2
CASSSLGTFYGYTF
TGTGCCAGCAGTTCCCTAGGGACTTTCTATGGCTACACCTTC
>15|TRBV6-5|NA|NA|TRBJ2-7
CASSRVRRSSYEQYF
TGTGCCAGCAGCCGCGTCAGGCGTAGCTCCTACGAGCAGTACTTC
>13|TRBV9|NA|NA|TRBJ1-2
CASSVGISGGYTF
TGTGCCAGCAGCGTAGGGATCTCGGGTGGCTACACCTTC
>15|TRBV6-2/TRBV6-3|NA|TRBD2|TRBJ2-7
CASSFPLAGGYEQYF
TGTGCCAGCAGTTTCCCGCTAGCGGGGGGCTACGAGCAGTACTTC
>16|TRBV18|NA|NA|TRBJ2-1
CASSPPGSTRGNEQFF
TGTGCCAGCTCACCACCGGGGTCAACCAGGGGAAATGAGCAGTTCTTC
>15|TRBV5-8|NA|NA|TRBJ1-2
CASSLNAQANYGYTF
TGTGCCAGCAGCTTGAATGCACAAGCTAACTATGGCTACACCTTC
>15|TRBV3-1/TRBV3-2|NA|TRBD2|TRBJ2-1
CASSLGGSSYNEQFF
TGTGCCAGCAGCCTGGGCGGGAGCTCCTACAATGAGCAGTTCTTC
>13|TRBV4-3|NA|NA|TRBJ1-4
CASSLYRREKLFF
TGCGCCAGCAGCCTATATAGGAGGGAAAAACTGTTTTTT
>16|TRBV9|NA|TRBD1|TRBJ2-1
CASSVDRGGLGNEQFF
TGTGCCAGCAGCGTAGACAGGGGTGGTTTAGGCAATGAGCAGTTCTTC
>15|TRBV7-9|NA|NA|TRBJ2-3
CASSPTGGGTDTQYF
TGTGCCAGCAGCCCTACAGGGGGGGGGACAGATACGCAGTATTTT
>13|TRBV11-2|once|NA|TRBJ1-1
CASSLISGTEAFF
TGTGCCAGCAGCTTAATCTCGGGAACTGAAGCTTTCTTT
>15|TRBV7-9|NA|NA|TRBJ1-5
CASSPGGGVNQPQHF
TGTGCCAGCAGCCCCGGGGGAGGGGTAAATCAGCCCCAGCATTTT
>15|TRBV5-5|NA|TRBD1|TRBJ2-7
CATHLTGAGRNEQYF
TGTGCCACCCATCTTACAGGGGCGGGCCGTAACGAGCAGTACTTC
>14|TRBV7-3|NA|NA|TRBJ1-6
CASSPTPLTTPLHF
TGTGCCAGCAGCCCAACTCCATTAACTACACCCCTCCACTTT
>16|TRBV11-3|NA|TRBD2|TRBJ2-3
CASSLGLAGSTDTQYF
TGTGCCAGCAGCCTCGGACTAGCGGGGAGCACAGATACGCAGTATTTT
>17|TRBV2|NA|TRBD2|TRBJ2-1
CASSKRGTSGGYNEQFF
TGTGCCAGCAGTAAAAGAGGGACTAGCGGGGGGTACAATGAGCAGTTCTTC
>13|TRBV2|NA|NA|TRBJ2-7
CASSELGKGEQYF
TGTGCCAGCAGTGAGCTCGGGAAGGGCGAGCAGTACTTC
>14|TRBV30|once|NA|TRBJ1-6
CAWSVGPRNSPLHF
TGTGCCTGGAGTGTAGGTCCGCGGAATTCACCCCTCCACTTT
>13|TRBV28|NA|NA|TRBJ1-5
CASNRQGVQPQHF
TGTGCCAGCAATCGGCAGGGCGTACAGCCCCAGCATTTT
>16|TRBV7-8|few|TRBD1|TRBJ1-2
CASSPLGGQGHGGYTF
TGTGCCAGCAGCCCACTAGGGGGACAGGGTCATGGAGGCTACACCTTC
>17|TRBV27|NA|NA|TRBJ1-6
CASSDYTGPVYNSPLHF
TGTGCCAGCAGTGACTATACAGGGCCGGTGTATAATTCACCCCTCCACTTT
>13|TRBV2|NA|NA|TRBJ1-2
CASSLVRSYGYTF
TGTGCCAGCAGTCTCGTGCGTTCGTATGGCTACACCTTC
>15|TRBV11-2|NA|TRBD1|TRBJ1-3
CASSPRTGTRNTIYF
TGTGCCAGCAGCCCTCGGACAGGGACGAGAAACACCATATATTTT
>14|TRBV19|once|TRBD2|TRBJ2-3
CASSMRGLVDTQYF
TGTGCCAGTAGTATGCGGGGGTTGGTAGATACGCAGTATTTT
>14|TRBV19|NA|NA|TRBJ2-2
CASSMEGVRGELFF
TGTGCCAGTAGTATGGAAGGGGTGAGAGGGGAGCTGTTTTTT
>16|TRBV12-5|NA|TRBD1|TRBJ1-1
CASGLRQGAVNTEAFF
TGTGCTAGTGGTTTGAGGCAGGGGGCAGTGAACACTGAAGCTTTCTTT
>17|TRBV7-6|NA|TRBD1|TRBJ1-6
CASSFKGPTGTRSPLHF
TGTGCCAGCAGCTTTAAGGGACCGACAGGGACCCGTTCACCCCTCCACTTT
>16|TRBV4-3|NA|NA|TRBJ1-4
CASSQGRGSANEKLFF
TGCGCCAGCAGCCAAGGTCGGGGGAGTGCTAATGAAAAACTGTTTTTT
>16|TRBV24-1|NA|TRBD2|TRBJ2-1
CATSDPLAGTNYEQFF
TGTGCCACCAGTGACCCCCTAGCGGGGACCAACTATGAGCAGTTCTTC
>14|TRBV13|NA|NA|TRBJ2-7
CASSYTGHPYEQYF
TGTGCCAGCAGCTATACGGGACACCCCTACGAGCAGTACTTC
>16|TRBV9|NA|TRBD1|TRBJ1-1
CASSAGTGGAGTEAFF
TGTGCCAGCAGCGCCGGGACAGGGGGCGCTGGCACTGAAGCTTTCTTT
>15|TRBV6-1|NA|NA|TRBJ2-7
CASRLNRVESYEQYF
TGTGCCAGCAGACTCAACAGGGTGGAGTCCTACGAGCAGTACTTC
>15|TRBV5-1|NA|TRBD1|TRBJ1-2
CASSLDRVRIDGYTF
TGCGCCAGCAGCCTGGACAGGGTAAGAATTGATGGCTACACCTTC
>16|TRBV18|NA|TRBD2|TRBJ2-1
CASSLAGGSSYNEQFF
TGTGCCAGCTCCCTAGCGGGGGGGAGCTCCTACAATGAGCAGTTCTTC
>13|TRBV5-5|NA|TRBD1|TRBJ1-1
CASSSDRDTEAFF
TGTGCCAGCAGTTCGGACAGGGACACTGAAGCTTTCTTT
>13|TRBV28|few|NA|TRBJ1-2
CASSSLDSYGYTF
TGTGCCAGCAGCTCATTGGACAGCTATGGCTACACCTTC
>17|TRBV27|NA|TRBD1|TRBJ1-5
CASSPTGQGARNQPQHF
TGTGCCAGCAGCCCTACCGGACAGGGGGCCCGAAATCAGCCCCAGCATTTT
>15|TRBV7-2|NA|NA|TRBJ2-1
CASSFTGTPINEQFF
TGTGCCAGCAGCTTTACCGGGACTCCGATCAATGAGCAGTTCTTC
>13|TRBV7-3|NA|NA|TRBJ2-5
CASSRTLQETQYF
TGTGCCAGCAGCAGGACTTTACAAGAGACCCAGTACTTC
>14|TRBV6-5|once|NA|TRBJ2-7
CASSYSSQLYEQYF
TGTGCCAGCAGTTACTCGTCACAGTTATACGAGCAGTACTTC
>15|TRBV5-1|NA|TRBD2|TRBJ2-4
CASSTGGAAKNIQYF
TGCGCCAGCAGCACCGGGGGGGCTGCCAAAAACATTCAGTACTTC
>14|TRBV6-5|NA|TRBD1|TRBJ2-7
CASSYSDRGYEQYF
TGTGCCAGCAGTTACTCGGACAGGGGCTACGAGCAGTACTTC
>14|TRBV6-5|few|TRBD1|TRBJ2-7
CASSPGQGAGEQYF
TGTGCCAGCAGTCCGGGACAGGGGGCGGGTGAGCAGTACTTC
>12|TRBV7-2|NA|TRBD1|TRBJ1-5
CASSIPGGPQHF
TGTGCCAGCAGCATCCCAGGGGGGCCCCAGCATTTT
>13|TRBV24-1|NA|NA|TRBJ2-1
CATSDPYYNEQFF
TGTGCCACCAGTGATCCCTATTACAATGAGCAGTTCTTC
>17|TRBV7-6|once|TRBD2|TRBJ2-1
CASSLGPSGSSYNEQFF
TGTGCCAGCAGCTTAGGTCCTAGCGGGAGCTCCTACAATGAGCAGTTCTTC
>15|TRBV6-2/TRBV6-3|NA|NA|TRBJ1-1
CASSSLGPQGSEAFF
TGTGCCAGCAGTTCCCTTGGACCCCAGGGATCTGAAGCTTTCTTT
>15|TRBV10-3|NA|TRBD1|TRBJ1-4
CAISRDRPTNEKLFF
TGTGCCATCAGTCGGGACAGACCAACTAATGAAAAACTGTTTTTT
>14|TRBV7-8|NA|NA|TRBJ1-1
CASSLTHGNTEAFF
TGTGCCAGCAGCCTAACTCACGGGAACACTGAAGCTTTCTTT